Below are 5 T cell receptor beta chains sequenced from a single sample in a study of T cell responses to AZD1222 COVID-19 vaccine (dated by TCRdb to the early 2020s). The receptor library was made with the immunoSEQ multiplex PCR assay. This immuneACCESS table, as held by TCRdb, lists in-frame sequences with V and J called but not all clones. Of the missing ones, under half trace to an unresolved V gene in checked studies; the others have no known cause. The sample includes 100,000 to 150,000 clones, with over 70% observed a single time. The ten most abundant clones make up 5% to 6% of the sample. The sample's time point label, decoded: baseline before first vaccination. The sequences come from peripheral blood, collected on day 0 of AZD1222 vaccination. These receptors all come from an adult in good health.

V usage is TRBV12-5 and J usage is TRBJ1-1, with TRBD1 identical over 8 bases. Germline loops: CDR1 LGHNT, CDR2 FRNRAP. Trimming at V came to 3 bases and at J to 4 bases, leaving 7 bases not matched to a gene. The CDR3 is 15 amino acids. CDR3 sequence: CASGLISGGLTEAFF. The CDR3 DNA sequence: TGTGCTAGTGGTTTAATTTCAGGGGGCCTCACTGAAGCTTTCTTT.

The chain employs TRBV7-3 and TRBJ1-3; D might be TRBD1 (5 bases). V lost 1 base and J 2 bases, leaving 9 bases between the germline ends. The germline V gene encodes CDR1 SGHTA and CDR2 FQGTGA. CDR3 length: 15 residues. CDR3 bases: TGTGCCAGCAGCTTAAATTCGGGGGCTGGAAACACCATATATTTT. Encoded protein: CASSLNSGAGNTIYF.

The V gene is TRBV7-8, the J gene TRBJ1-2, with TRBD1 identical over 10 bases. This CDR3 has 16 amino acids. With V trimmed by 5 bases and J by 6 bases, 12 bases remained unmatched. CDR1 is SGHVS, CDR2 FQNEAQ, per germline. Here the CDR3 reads CASSPDRGSRRDGYTF. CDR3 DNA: TGTGCCAGCAGCCCGGACAGGGGGAGTAGGAGAGATGGCTACACCTTC.

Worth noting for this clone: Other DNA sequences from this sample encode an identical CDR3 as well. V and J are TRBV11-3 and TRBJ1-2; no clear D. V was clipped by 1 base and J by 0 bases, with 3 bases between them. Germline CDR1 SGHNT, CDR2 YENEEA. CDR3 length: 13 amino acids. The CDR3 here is CASSLGANYGYTF. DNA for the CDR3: TGTGCCAGCAGCTTAGGCGCTAACTATGGCTACACCTTC.

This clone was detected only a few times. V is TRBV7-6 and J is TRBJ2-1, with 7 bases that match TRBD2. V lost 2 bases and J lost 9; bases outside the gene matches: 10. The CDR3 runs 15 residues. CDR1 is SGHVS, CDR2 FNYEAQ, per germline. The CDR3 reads CASSLSRTSFREQFF. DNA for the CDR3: TGTGCCAGCAGCTTATCCCGGACTAGTTTTCGTGAGCAGTTCTTC.